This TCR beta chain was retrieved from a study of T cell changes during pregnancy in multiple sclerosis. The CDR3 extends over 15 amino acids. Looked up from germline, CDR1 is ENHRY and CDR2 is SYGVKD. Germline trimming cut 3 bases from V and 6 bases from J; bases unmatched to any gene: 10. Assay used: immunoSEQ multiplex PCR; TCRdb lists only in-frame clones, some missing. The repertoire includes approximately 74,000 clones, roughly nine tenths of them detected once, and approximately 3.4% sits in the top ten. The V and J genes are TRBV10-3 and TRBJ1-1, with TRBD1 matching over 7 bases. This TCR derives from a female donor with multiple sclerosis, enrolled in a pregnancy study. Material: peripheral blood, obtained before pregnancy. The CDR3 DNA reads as TGTGCCATCAGTGATGGGACAGAGCTTTTGTCTGAAGCTTTCTTT. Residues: CAISDGTELLSEAFF.